Listed below are T cell receptor beta chains from one sample, sequenced in a study of blood T cell repertoires in COVID-19. TCRdb's table, derived via immunoSEQ multiplex PCR, lists solely in-frame clones and lacks some. Counted here are fewer than 600,000 clones, roughly 87% occurring once; the ten biggest clones make up around 0.92%. The specimen was peripheral blood. All receptors come from a man between 18 and 35 years old with COVID-19, enrolled during active disease. Both conserved end residues are part of each CDR3. A D gene is named only where the DNA matches it firmly. Where a row states a size, it is once, few, many or the class of an expanded clone; other rows omit it.

CASSMPGGSYEQYF,TGTGCCAGTAGTATGCCAGGGGGCTCCTACGAGCAGTACTTC,TRBD1,.,TRBV19,TRBJ2-7
CASSPPTGTNTGELFF,TGTGCCAGCTCACCACCTACAGGGACGAACACCGGGGAGCTGTTTTTT,.,.,TRBV18,TRBJ2-2
CASKSKAANTGELFF,TGTGCCAGCAAGTCAAAAGCGGCGAACACCGGGGAGCTGTTTTTT,.,once,TRBV2,TRBJ2-2
CASSFEAVPNQPQHF,TGTGCCAGCAGCTTTGAGGCGGTCCCCAATCAGCCCCAGCATTTT,.,.,TRBV5-6,TRBJ1-5
CASSLEFQGPGNTIYF,TGCGCCAGCAGCTTGGAGTTTCAGGGGCCTGGAAACACCATATATTTT,.,.,TRBV5-1,TRBJ1-3
CSASYRASYNEQFF,TGCAGTGCTAGTTACAGAGCCTCCTACAATGAGCAGTTCTTC,.,.,TRBV20-1,TRBJ2-1
CASSFSGQGPYEQYF,TGTGCCAGCAGCTTCTCAGGACAGGGTCCCTACGAGCAGTACTTC,TRBD1,.,TRBV11-3,TRBJ2-7
CASCLSGGGETQYF,TGCGCCAGCTGCCTTAGTGGGGGAGGGGAGACCCAGTACTTC,TRBD2,.,TRBV5-1,TRBJ2-5
CASSLRDRGLYGANVLTF,TGCGCCAGCAGCCTCCGGGACAGGGGGCTTTATGGGGCCAACGTCCTGACTTTC,TRBD1,.,TRBV4-1,TRBJ2-6
CARPSGTRGRNSNQPQHF,TGTGCCAGACCGTCCGGGACCAGGGGGCGAAATAGCAATCAGCCCCAGCATTTT,TRBD1,.,TRBV25-1,TRBJ1-5
CASSYRGGNTIYF,TGCGCCAGCAGCTACAGGGGTGGAAACACCATATATTTT,TRBD1,.,TRBV4-1,TRBJ1-3
CASGLVRRWLDEQFF,TGTGCTAGTGGTTTGGTCCGGCGGTGGCTCGATGAGCAGTTCTTC,.,.,TRBV12-5,TRBJ2-1
CASSLSGTSGAGQETQYF,TGCGCCAGCAGCTTGAGCGGGACTAGCGGGGCAGGACAAGAGACCCAGTACTTC,TRBD2,.,TRBV5-1,TRBJ2-5
CASLNDRVNTEAFF,TGTGCCAGCCTAAATGACAGGGTCAACACTGAAGCTTTCTTT,TRBD1,once,TRBV2,TRBJ1-1
CASSSDNEQFF,TGTGCCAGCAGTTCGGACAATGAGCAGTTCTTC,.,.,TRBV12-3/TRBV12-4,TRBJ2-1
CASSPWEGSKWNEQYF,TGTGCCAGCAGCCCTTGGGAGGGAAGTAAGTGGAACGAGCAGTACTTC,TRBD2,.,TRBV5-5,TRBJ2-7